This TCR beta chain was captured in a study of beta chain features in type 1 diabetes. This clone was counted between two and nine times. Its antigen is undetermined. The sequenced template was cDNA made from the entire isolated RNA. The data were produced by immunoSEQ multiplex PCR, yet TCRdb's version contains in-frame clones alone and is incomplete. The sample includes about 160,000 clones, approximately 9% of them seen just once. The study, taken as a whole, reports: TCRB CDR3 length was moderately but significantly reduced in all four CD4+ subsets of Type 1 diabetes patients.

Germline V CDR1 and CDR2: SNHLY, FYNNEI. The CDR3 is 14 amino acids. Unmatched junction bases numbered 13, after V lost 10 bases and J lost 5 bases. The J gene is TRBJ1-2, the V gene TRBV2; 7 bases match TRBD1. Source material: central memory CD4+ T cells from blood. This receptor was taken from a woman under 30 with type 1 diabetes. The CDR3 DNA reads as TGTGCCACCCACGGGACAGCCCTACATTATGGCTACACCTTC. It codes for CATHGTALHYGYTF.